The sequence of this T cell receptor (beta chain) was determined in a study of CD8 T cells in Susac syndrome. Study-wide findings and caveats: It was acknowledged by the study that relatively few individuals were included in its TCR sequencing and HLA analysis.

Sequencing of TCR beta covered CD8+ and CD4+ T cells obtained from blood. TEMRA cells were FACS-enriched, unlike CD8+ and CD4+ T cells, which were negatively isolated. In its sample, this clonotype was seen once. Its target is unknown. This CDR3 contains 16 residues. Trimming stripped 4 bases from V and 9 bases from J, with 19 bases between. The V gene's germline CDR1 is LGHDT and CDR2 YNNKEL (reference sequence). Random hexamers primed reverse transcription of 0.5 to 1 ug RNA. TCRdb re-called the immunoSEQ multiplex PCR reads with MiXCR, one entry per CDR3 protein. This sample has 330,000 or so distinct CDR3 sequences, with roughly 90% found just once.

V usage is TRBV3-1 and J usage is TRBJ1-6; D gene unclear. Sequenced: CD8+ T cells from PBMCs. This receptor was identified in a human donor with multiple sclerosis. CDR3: CASSPMDPSPTSPLHF. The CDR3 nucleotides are TGTGCCAGCAGCCCAATGGACCCGTCGCCTACTTCACCCCTCCACTTT.